These 11 T cell receptor beta chains share one sample of origin, sequenced in a study of blood T cell repertoires in COVID-19 (dated by TCRdb to about 2020). Library generation was performed with the immunoSEQ multiplex PCR assay. TCRdb obtained this table from immuneACCESS and retained in-frame rearrangements with V and J assigned. These tables miss some clones; where compared with another copy, unresolved V genes account for less than half of the shortfall, and the remainder is unexplained. In this sample the table shows about 280,000 clones, roughly 91% of which occur a single time. The ten biggest clones cover about 4.2% of the sample. The sequenced sample consisted of peripheral blood. The receptor source for this set is a man between 40 and 49 years old with acute or convalescent COVID-19.

The chain has TRBV19 and TRBJ1-1; TRBD1 is a possible D gene (5 bases). Germline V gives CDR1 LNHDA, CDR2 SQIVND (reference sequence). The V end lost 4 bases, the J end lost 7 bases, and 16 bases lay between the germline ends. CDR3 length equals 14 residues. CDR3 nucleotides: TGTGCCAGTAGTACCCTCCGGGACTCAAGTGAAGCTTTCTTT. Protein: CASSTLRDSSEAFF.

The chain uses TRBV6-2 or TRBV6-3 and TRBJ2-7; 7 bases fit TRBD1. V trimming: 2 bases; J trimming: 1 base; junction bases outside the gene matches: 2. CDR1 is MNHEY and CDR2 is SVGEGT in the germline V gene. This CDR3 has 14 residues. The CDR3 bases are TGTGCCAGCAGTTACCCGGGACAGTCCTACGAGCAGTACTTC. Translation gives CASSYPGQSYEQYF.

This chain connects TRBV5-1 to TRBJ2-3, with TRBD2 matching 8 bases. CDR3 length: 17 amino acids. The germline gives CDR1 SGHRS, CDR2 YFSETQ. Trimming took 2 bases from V and 3 from J; bases not matched to a gene: 11. CDR3 protein: CASSFTTRGVITDTQYF. The CDR3 DNA sequence: TGCGCCAGCAGCTTCACGACGCGGGGGGTAATAACAGATACGCAGTATTTT.

The chain has TRBV18 and TRBJ1-5, with D hard to call. V lost 2 bases to trimming and J lost 0 bases, with 8 bases between them. CDR1 and CDR2 from the germline V gene are KGHSH and LQKENI. The CDR3 covers 15 residues. Here the CDR3 reads CASSPNRDSNQPQHF. CDR3 bases: TGTGCCAGCTCACCAAACAGAGATAGCAATCAGCCCCAGCATTTT. The whole variable domain, filled in from reference TRBV18 and TRBJ1-5, reads NAGVMQNPRHLVRRRGQEARLRCSPMKGHSHVYWYRQLPEEGLKFMVYLQKENIIDESGMPKERFSAEFPKEGPSILRIQQVVRGDSAAYFCASSPNRDSNQPQHFGDGTRLSIL.

There are a few counts of this clone. V gene TRBV6-5 combines with J gene TRBJ1-5; possibly TRBD1 for D (6 bases). Looked up from germline, CDR1 is MNHEY and CDR2 is SVGAGI. The CDR3 consists of 12 residues. The V and J ends lost 11 bases and 6 bases respectively, with 14 bases between them. The CDR3: CAVRGSGQPQHF. The DNA of the CDR3 is TGTGCCGTAAGGGGGTCAGGTCAGCCCCAGCATTTT.

The genes are TRBV18 and TRBJ1-1; 9 nucleotides line up with TRBD1. Germline assignment: CDR1 KGHSH and CDR2 LQKENI. CDR3 size: 14 residues. With 4 bases clipped from V and 7 bases from J, the junction kept 7 bases outside the gene matches. CDR3: CASSREGTGYEAFF. CDR3 bases: TGTGCCAGCTCACGCGAAGGGACAGGGTATGAAGCTTTCTTT.

CDR3 residues: CASTPGQGAHEQYF. CDR3 nucleotides: TGCGCCAGCACCCCGGGACAGGGGGCCCACGAGCAGTACTTC. This chain uses TRBV5-1 with TRBJ2-7; TRBD1 matches 12 bases. The J segment lost 5 bases and the V segment lost 6 bases, leaving 6 bases of the junction unmatched. Germline CDR1 SGHRS, CDR2 YFSETQ. This CDR3 has 14 amino acids.

The chain uses TRBV7-9 and TRBJ2-2; 10 bases are shared with TRBD1. The V segment lost 5 bases and the J segment 5 bases; nucleotides outside the gene matches: 5. The CDR3 extends over 15 amino acids. Germline V gene sequence: CDR1 SEHNR, CDR2 FQNEAQ (reference sequence). The CDR3 sequence: CASSETGGRTGELFF. The CDR3 DNA is TGTGCCAGCAGCGAGACAGGGGGCAGGACCGGGGAGCTGTTTTTT.

The rearrangement uses TRBV6-5 and TRBJ2-1; 8 bases are a match to TRBD1. CDR1 and CDR2 from the germline V gene are MNHEY and SVGAGI. The CDR3 length is 13 residues. V dropped 8 bases and J dropped 6; count of bases not matched to a gene: 6. CDR3 coding DNA: TGTGCCAGCCGGGACAGGCGGTTCAATGAGCAGTTCTTC. Translated: CASRDRRFNEQFF.

This clone came up once. V and J are TRBV5-6 and TRBJ2-2, with D perhaps matching TRBD2 (6 bases). The V gene lost 2 bases and the J gene lost 4 bases, with 15 bases spanning the gap. In germline, CDR1 is SGHDT, CDR2 YYEEEE. This CDR3 has 16 residues. CDR3 in DNA: TGTGCCAGCAGCTTTATTTTACCGGAGGGCACCGGGGAGCTGTTTTTT. Its protein is CASSFILPEGTGELFF.

Regarding this clone: The same CDR3 can be traced to other DNA sequences in this sample. The chain has TRBV6-5 and TRBJ1-1, with D unresolved. Between the trimmed V and J ends, which lost 6 bases and 0 bases, there was a span of 8 bases. This CDR3 region has 13 residues. CDR1 is MNHEY, CDR2 SVGAGI, per germline. DNA of the CDR3: TGTGCCAGCAGCCGCGTGATGAACACTGAAGCTTTCTTT. It translates to CASSRVMNTEAFF.